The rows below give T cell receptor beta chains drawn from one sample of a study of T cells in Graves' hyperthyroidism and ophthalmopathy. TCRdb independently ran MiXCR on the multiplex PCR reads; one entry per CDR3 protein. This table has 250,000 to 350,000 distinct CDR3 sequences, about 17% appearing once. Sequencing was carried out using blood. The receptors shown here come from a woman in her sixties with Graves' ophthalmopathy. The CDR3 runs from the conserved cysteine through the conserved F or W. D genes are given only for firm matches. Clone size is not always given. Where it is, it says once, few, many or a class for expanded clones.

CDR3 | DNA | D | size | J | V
CASSLGVPFYNEQFF | TGTGCTAGCAGCTTAGGTGTCCCGTTCTACAATGAGCAGTTCTTC | NA | many | TRBJ2-1 | TRBV7-7
CASTRDSNYGCTF | TGTGCCAGCACCCGGGACTCTAACTATGGCTGCACCTTC | NA | NA | TRBJ1-2 | TRBV6-2/TRBV6-3
CASSYSRGVGTEAFF | TGTGCCAGCAGTTACTCGCGGGGAGTCGGCACTGAAGCTTTCTTT | NA | many | TRBJ1-1 | TRBV6-2/TRBV6-3
CASSHSRPGAGEKLFF | TGTGCCAGCAGCCATTCTCGGCCGGGGGCCGGCGAAAAACTGTTTTTT | NA | many | TRBJ1-4 | TRBV3-1
CSARHFRGEQYF | TGCAGTGCTAGGCACTTCAGGGGCGAGCAGTACTTC | NA | many | TRBJ2-7 | TRBV20-1
CASSLGAPRSNQPQHF | TGTGCCAGCAGCTTAGGGGCCCCTAGGAGCAATCAGCCCCAGCATTTT | NA | NA | TRBJ1-5 | TRBV7-2
CASSQVYSALNNEQFF | TGTGCCAGCAGCCAAGTTTATAGTGCGCTAAACAATGAGCAGTTCTTC | NA | NA | TRBJ2-1 | TRBV14
CSARGYDGTEAFF | TGCAGTGCTAGGGGCTACGACGGCACTGAAGCTTTCTTT | NA | many | TRBJ1-1 | TRBV20-1
CASSEWDSRNEQFF | TGTGCCAGCAGTGAATGGGACAGTCGCAATGAGCAGTTCTTC | TRBD1 | few | TRBJ2-1 | TRBV25-1
CASSRPGTGGRNGYTF | TGCGCCAGCAGCCGACCCGGGACAGGAGGCCGGAATGGCTACACCTTC | TRBD1 | NA | TRBJ1-2 | TRBV4-1
CASSWDRYTEAFF | TGTGCCAGCAGTTGGGACCGCTACACTGAAGCTTTCTTT | NA | many | TRBJ1-1 | TRBV27
CASSRSGQGALETQYF | TGTGCCAGCAGCCGAAGCGGACAGGGGGCTTTGGAGACCCAGTACTTC | TRBD1 | few | TRBJ2-5 | TRBV7-6
CSASVRGGETQYF | TGCAGTGCTAGCGTGCGGGGGGGGGAGACCCAGTACTTC | TRBD2 | NA | TRBJ2-5 | TRBV20-1
CASSLTGLAGTTDTQYF | TGTGCCAGCAGCTTAACGGGGCTAGCGGGAACCACAGATACGCAGTATTTT | TRBD2 | many | TRBJ2-3 | TRBV7-3
CASSAGGGEQYF | TGTGCCAGCAGCGCAGGGGGCGGCGAGCAGTACTTC | TRBD1 | few | TRBJ2-7 | TRBV9
CASSPVNYAGSYSNQPQHF | TGTGCCAGCTCACCCGTCAATTACGCAGGGAGCTATAGCAATCAGCCCCAGCATTTT | NA | few | TRBJ1-5 | TRBV18
CASSFFQGSGELFF | TGCGCCAGCAGCTTTTTCCAGGGAAGCGGGGAGCTGTTTTTT | NA | many | TRBJ2-2 | TRBV5-1
CASSLHNEQFF | TGTGCCAGCAGTTTACACAATGAGCAGTTCTTC | NA | many | TRBJ2-1 | TRBV28
CASSEARQGMAEQYF | TGTGCCAGCAGTGAAGCAAGACAGGGTATGGCCGAGCAGTACTTC | TRBD1 | many | TRBJ2-7 | TRBV2
CASSPAGGGALNTEAFF | TGTGCCAGCTCACCCGCTGGGGGAGGGGCCCTGAACACTGAAGCTTTCTTT | NA | many | TRBJ1-1 | TRBV18
CASSPGTDLYNEQFF | TGTGCCAGCTCACCCGGGACAGATCTATACAATGAGCAGTTCTTC | TRBD1 | NA | TRBJ2-1 | TRBV18
CASSLQGGDTQYF | TGTGCCAGCAGCCTCCAGGGCGGAGATACGCAGTATTTT | NA | many | TRBJ2-3 | TRBV3-1
CASRSGGGTGELFF | TGTGCCAGCAGATCGGGGGGGGGTACCGGGGAGCTGTTTTTT | TRBD2 | few | TRBJ2-2 | TRBV6-1
CSASDQIFNEQFF | TGCAGTGCTAGTGATCAGATTTTCAATGAGCAGTTCTTC | NA | many | TRBJ2-1 | TRBV20-1
CASSPLPLTSSSNTGELFF | TGTGCCAGCTCACCACTCCCTCTGACTAGCTCCTCGAACACCGGGGAGCTGTTTTTT | TRBD2 | few | TRBJ2-2 | TRBV18
CASSFSPGQGAHEQYF | TGTGCCAGCAGCTTCTCCCCGGGACAGGGGGCCCACGAGCAGTACTTC | TRBD1 | many | TRBJ2-7 | TRBV7-2